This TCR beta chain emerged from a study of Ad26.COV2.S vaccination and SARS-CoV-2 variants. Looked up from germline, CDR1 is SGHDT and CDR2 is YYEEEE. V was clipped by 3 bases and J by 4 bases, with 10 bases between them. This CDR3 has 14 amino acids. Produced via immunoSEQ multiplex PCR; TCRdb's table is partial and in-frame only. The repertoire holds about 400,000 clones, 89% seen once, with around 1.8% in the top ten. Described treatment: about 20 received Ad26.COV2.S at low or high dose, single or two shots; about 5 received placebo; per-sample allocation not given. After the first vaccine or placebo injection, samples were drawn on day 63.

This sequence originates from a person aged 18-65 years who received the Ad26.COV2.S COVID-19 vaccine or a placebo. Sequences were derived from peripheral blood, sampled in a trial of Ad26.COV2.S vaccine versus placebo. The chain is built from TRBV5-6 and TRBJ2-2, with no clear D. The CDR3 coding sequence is TGTGCCAGCAGCTCCCTGACCCGCACCGGGGAGCTGTTTTTT. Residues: CASSSLTRTGELFF.